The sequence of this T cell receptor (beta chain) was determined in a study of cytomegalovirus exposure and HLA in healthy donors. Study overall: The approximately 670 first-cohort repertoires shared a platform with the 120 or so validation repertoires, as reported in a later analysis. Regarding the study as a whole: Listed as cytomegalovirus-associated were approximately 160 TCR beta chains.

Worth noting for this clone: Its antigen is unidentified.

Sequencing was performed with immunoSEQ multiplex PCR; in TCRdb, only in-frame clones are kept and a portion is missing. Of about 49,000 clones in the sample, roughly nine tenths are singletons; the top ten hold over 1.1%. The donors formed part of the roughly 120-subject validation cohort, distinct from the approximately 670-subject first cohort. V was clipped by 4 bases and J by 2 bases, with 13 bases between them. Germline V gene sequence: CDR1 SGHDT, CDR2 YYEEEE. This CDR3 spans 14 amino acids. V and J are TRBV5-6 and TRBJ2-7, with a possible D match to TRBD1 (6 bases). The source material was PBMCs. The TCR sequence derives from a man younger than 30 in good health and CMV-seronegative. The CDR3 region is CASSPGAVTYEQYF. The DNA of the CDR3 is TGTGCCAGCAGCCCAGGGGCTGTGACCTACGAGCAGTACTTC.